Sequencing of this T cell receptor (beta chain) was carried out in a study of read filtering for tumor transcriptome and immune sequencing. About the study: The cohort had over 16 men and more than 11 women aged about 45 to 90, mean about 72 years. R-ISS stage counts were eight or nine for I, 16 for II, six or seven for III.

General observations from the study: In IR-seq, single-read clonotypes were roughly 80% of clonotypes but around 3.2% of reads.

The sample holds many counts of this clonotype. Its cognate antigen is unknown. CDR1 and CDR2 from the germline V gene are DFQATT and SNEGSKA (reference sequence). The junction had 9 bases not matched to a gene; V was cut back by 1 base and J by 7 bases. The CDR3 is 15 amino acids. The library was built from about 400 ng RNA with molecular barcoded adaptors for alpha/delta and beta/gamma chains. TCRdb analysed the reads with MiXCR anew, one entry per CDR3 protein. Of about 47,000 distinct CDR3 sequences in the sample, 10% to 15% were seen once. The specimen was a population of CD138-negative cells sorted from bone marrow. The rearrangement links TRBV20-1 to TRBJ2-7; 11 positions agree with TRBD2. The sequence derives from a donor at least 40 years old with multiple myeloma. In DNA form, the CDR3 reads TGCAGTGCTAGAGGTGGACTAGCGGGCGCCGTTGAGCAGTACTTC. This encodes CSARGGLAGAVEQYF.